A single sample is the source of the 6 T cell receptor beta chains below, sequenced in a study of chemoradiotherapy in HPV16-positive cancers. TCRdb's table, derived via immunoSEQ multiplex PCR, lists solely in-frame clones and lacks some. The table records 9,500 to 15,000 clones, roughly 73% of them present only once. Sampling was carried out from a patient who underwent chemoradiotherapy. These receptors were taken from a human donor with HPV-associated anogenital cancer.

The V call is TRBV30, the J call TRBJ1-1; D gene uncertain. From germline, CDR1 is GTSNPN and CDR2 SVGIG (reference sequence). V lost 5 bases to trimming and J lost 2 bases, with 12 bases between them. The length of the CDR3 is 13 residues. The CDR3 DNA is TGTGCCTGGGGAGCGGGAATCAACACTGAAGCTTTCTTT. Its protein product is CAWGAGINTEAFF.

J is TRBJ2-7 and V is TRBV19; no clear D. Germline V gene lookup returns CDR1 LNHDA and CDR2 SQIVND (reference sequence). This CDR3 has 11 amino acids. The germline V and J ends were trimmed by 6 bases and 6 bases, with 9 bases remaining between them. The CDR3 nucleotides are TGTGCCAGTAGGTCCGGCCTCGAGCAGTACTTC. Amino acids: CASRSGLEQYF. Drawing the rest from reference TRBV19 and TRBJ2-7, the complete variable domain is DGGITQSPKYLFRKEGQNVTLSCEQNLNHDAMYWYRQDPGQGLRLIYYSQIVNDFQKGDIAEGYSVSREKKESFPLTVTSAQKNPTAFYLCASRSGLEQYFGPGTRLTVT.

V is TRBV6-1 and J is TRBJ2-4; TRBD1 matches 7 bases. Germline lookup yields CDR1 MNHNS and CDR2 SASEGT. The CDR3 consists of 14 residues. V trimming: 6 bases; J trimming: 1 base; junction bases outside the gene matches: 3. CDR3 protein: CASRTGFAKNIQYF. The CDR3 nucleotides read TGTGCCAGCAGGACAGGGTTTGCCAAAAACATTCAGTACTTC.

The chain carries TRBV27 and TRBJ2-3, with D perhaps matching TRBD1 (5 bases). Trimming took off 2 bases at V and 1 base at J, with 7 bases between the two ends. Germline V CDR1 and CDR2: MNHEY, SMNVEV (reference sequence). The CDR3 has 14 amino acids. CDR3 amino acids: CASSLGARTDTQYF. The CDR3 region has the DNA TGTGCCAGCAGTTTAGGGGCCCGCACAGATACGCAGTATTTT.

In this sample, this clone turned up once. The V gene is TRBV27, the J gene TRBJ2-3, with D possibly TRBD2 on 6 matching bases. Looked up from germline, CDR1 is MNHEY and CDR2 is SMNVEV (reference sequence). The CDR3 is made up of 12 amino acids. V lost 9 bases, J lost 2 bases, and 9 bases lay in between. CDR3 in DNA: TGTGCCAGTAGGACTACCACAGATACGCAGTATTTT. Amino acids: CASRTTTDTQYF.

The chain links TRBV19 to TRBJ2-5, with 8 bases identical to TRBD2. CDR3 length: 15 residues. The V and J ends lost 9 bases and 7 bases, in that order; junction bases with no gene match: 16. Per the germline V gene, CDR1 is LNHDA and CDR2 is SQIVND (reference sequence). The CDR3: CASEGTTGGLGTQYF. CDR3 bases: TGTGCCAGCGAGGGGACCACGGGGGGGCTTGGGACCCAGTACTTC.